The 30 T cell receptor beta chains below all came from one sample that was sequenced in a study of spatial heterogeneity in lung cancer. From the 5' RACE reads, TCRdb called clonotypes with MiXCR, one entry per CDR3 protein. The sample consists of 14,000 to 15,000 distinct CDR3 sequences, approximately 11% of them appearing once. Time point: sample taken at primary tumor resection. Sequencing covered unsorted whole RNA taken from tumor, nontumor lung or frozen PBMC. This specimen consisted of PBMCs, obtained at surgery. These receptors all come from a female donor with early-stage non-small cell lung cancer.

This clonotype occurred many times. The CDR3 spells CASGQYSNQPQHF. CDR3 coding DNA: TGTGCCAGCGGACAGTATAGCAATCAGCCCCAGCATTTT. The genes are TRBV28 and TRBJ1-5; D possibly corresponds to TRBD1 (6 bases). The germline V gene has CDR1 MDHEN and CDR2 SYDVKM. The CDR3 has 13 amino acids. The V end was cut by 8 bases, the J end by 0 bases, with 8 bases between.

The chain uses TRBV12-3 or TRBV12-4 and TRBJ2-2, with TRBD1 matching over 7 bases. J gave up 5 bases and V 5 bases, and 2 bases lay outside the gene matches. The CDR3 length is 13 residues. The CDR3 loop reads CASSLGQTGELFF. The CDR3 nucleotides are TGTGCCAGCAGTCTGGGACAGACCGGGGAGCTGTTTTTT.

By proportion, this clonotype is medium-sized. The chain is built from TRBV2 and TRBJ2-2; D is possibly TRBD1 (7 bases). From germline, CDR1 is SNHLY and CDR2 FYNNEI. The CDR3 length is 15 residues. Trimming removed 5 bases from V and 7 bases from J, with 17 bases in between. This CDR3 is CASSFRDSSGGELFF. Written as DNA, the CDR3 is TGTGCCAGCAGTTTCCGGGACAGTAGCGGCGGGGAGCTGTTTTTT.

In this sample, this clonotype turned up many times. The CDR3 region has the DNA TGTGCCAGTAGTATGACCGGGACAGGGAAAGACAATGAGCAGTTCTTC. Translated, it gives CASSMTGTGKDNEQFF. The V gene is TRBV19, the J gene TRBJ2-1; 9 positions match TRBD1. With V trimmed by 3 bases and J by 5 bases, 8 bases remained unmatched. There are 16 residues in the CDR3. Per the germline V gene, CDR1 is LNHDA and CDR2 is SQIVND (reference sequence).

At least ten counts were recorded for this clonotype. The chain links TRBV3-1 to TRBJ2-7, with D possibly being TRBD1 (6 bases). The CDR3 totals 16 residues. In germline, CDR1 is LGHDT, CDR2 YNNKEL (reference sequence). V was clipped by 3 bases and J by 4 bases, with 19 bases between them. This chain's CDR3 is CASSHPTGKIVYEQYF. The CDR3 coding sequence is TGTGCCAGCAGCCACCCTACAGGGAAGATCGTTTACGAGCAGTACTTC.

At least ten counts were recorded for this clonotype. The chain is built from TRBV5-1 and TRBJ1-2; D call uncertain. The CDR3 loop spans 14 amino acids. CDR1 and CDR2 (germline): SGHRS, YFSETQ. V lost 0 bases and J 6 bases, leaving 12 bases between the germline ends. The CDR3 DNA sequence: TGCGCCAGCAGCTTGGAAGGGATAATGGATGGCTACACCTTC. This sequence encodes CASSLEGIMDGYTF.

This clonotype was detected ten times or more. The rearrangement uses TRBV20-1 and TRBJ1-5; TRBD1 matches at 8 bases. CDR1 and CDR2 (germline): DFQATT, SNEGSKA (reference sequence). There are 16 residues in the CDR3. The J segment lost 3 bases and the V segment lost 0 bases, leaving 7 bases of the junction unmatched. CDR3 sequence: CSARDSGQGNNQPQHF. The CDR3 DNA reads as TGCAGTGCTAGAGATAGTGGACAGGGCAACAATCAGCCCCAGCATTTT.

This clonotype has ten or more counts. This chain joins TRBV12-3 or TRBV12-4 and TRBJ1-5; D perhaps matches TRBD1 (6 bases). The CDR3 has 15 residues. V was clipped by 2 bases and J by 7 bases, with 15 bases between them. The CDR3 loop is CASSLNTGGRQPQHF. The DNA for the CDR3 is TGTGCCAGCAGTTTAAATACGGGGGGGCGCCAGCCCCAGCATTTT.

V gene TRBV6-6 combines with J gene TRBJ1-5, with 9 bases aligning to TRBD1. With 5 bases clipped from V and 7 bases from J, the junction kept 9 bases outside the gene matches. There are 15 residues in the CDR3. CDR1 and CDR2 (germline): MNHNY, SVGAGI (reference sequence). The CDR3 is CASSNQGQGRQPQHF. In DNA, the CDR3 is TGTGCCAGCAGTAACCAGGGACAGGGTAGGCAGCCCCAGCATTTT.

This clonotype was seen repeatedly, ten times or more. V usage is TRBV10-3 and J usage is TRBJ1-6; no clear D. CDR3 length: 15 amino acids. Between the trimmed V and J ends, which lost 0 bases and 9 bases, there was a span of 12 bases. Germline V lookup: CDR1 ENHRY, CDR2 SYGVKD. This CDR3 reads CAISESASRGSPLHF. The DNA of the CDR3 is TGTGCCATCAGTGAGTCGGCATCCAGAGGTTCACCCCTCCACTTT.

The sample holds many counts of this clonotype. This chain connects TRBV19 to TRBJ2-3; 9 bases align to TRBD2. Unmatched junction bases numbered 24, after V lost 7 bases and J lost 1 base. Germline lookup yields CDR1 LNHDA and CDR2 SQIVND (reference sequence). CDR3 length: 21 amino acids. Here the CDR3 DNA reads TGTGCCAGTACCCCCAGCCTTGGGCGGGGGGGCCTATCGTTAGGCACAGATACGCAGTATTTT. It translates to CASTPSLGRGGLSLGTDTQYF.

This chain joins TRBV7-9 and TRBJ2-3; TRBD2 matches at 13 bases. The CDR3 covers 17 residues. Trimming cost V 5 bases and J 1 base; bases outside gene matches: 6. Germline CDR1 reads SEHNR; CDR2 reads FQNEAQ (reference sequence). This CDR3 is CASSPGLAGARTDTQYF. The CDR3 nucleotides are TGTGCCAGCAGCCCAGGACTAGCGGGGGCCCGCACAGATACGCAGTATTTT.

This clonotype was counted at least ten times. V is TRBV7-9 and J is TRBJ1-1, with D possibly being TRBD1 (6 bases). This CDR3 has 14 amino acids. CDR1 and CDR2 (germline): SEHNR, FQNEAQ (reference sequence). Trimming took off 10 bases at V and 0 bases at J, with 15 bases between the two ends. The CDR3 region has the DNA TGTGCCACTCAAAAGGACAGAATGAACACTGAAGCTTTCTTT. Its translation is CATQKDRMNTEAFF.

This chain uses TRBV20-1 with TRBJ1-5; 9 positions match TRBD1. This CDR3 has 18 residues. Germline loops: CDR1 DFQATT, CDR2 SNEGSKA (reference sequence). The CDR3 region is CRSHAGTGWGESNQPQHF. The DNA of the CDR3 is TGCAGGTCCCACGCTGGGACAGGGTGGGGGGAGAGCAATCAGCCCCAGCATTTT.

This clonotype occurred many times. The rearrangement joins TRBV19 to TRBJ2-6; D call uncertain. Trimming shortened V by 5 bases and J by 3 bases, and 8 bases separated the two germline ends. The CDR3 totals 14 residues. The germline gives CDR1 LNHDA, CDR2 SQIVND (reference sequence). The CDR3 loop reads CASSPDGGANVLTF. In DNA, the CDR3 is TGTGCCAGTAGTCCGGACGGTGGGGCCAACGTCCTGACTTTC.

This clonotype has at least ten counts. The chain joins TRBV7-8 to TRBJ2-5, with D possibly being TRBD2 (6 bases). The V gene's germline CDR1 is SGHVS and CDR2 FQNEAQ. The CDR3 runs 15 residues. V shed 5 bases and J shed 2 bases, with 15 bases lying between them. The CDR3: CASSTGLARQETQYF. In DNA form, the CDR3 reads TGTGCCAGCAGCACGGGACTCGCTAGACAAGAGACCCAGTACTTC.

The V gene is TRBV23-1, the J gene TRBJ2-1, with 11 bases identical to TRBD1. TRBV23-1 counts as an open reading frame of uncertain function. There are 16 residues in the CDR3. J was trimmed by 6 bases and V by 9 bases; bases with no gene match: 13. CDR3 loop: CARESVWDRGVNEQFF. CDR3 DNA sequence: TGCGCCAGGGAATCCGTCTGGGACAGGGGGGTCAATGAGCAGTTCTTC.

CDR3 amino acids: CAPSWGLDGSTDTQYF. The CDR3 bases are TGTGCCCCTAGTTGGGGACTAGATGGTAGCACAGATACGCAGTATTTT. The chain uses TRBV7-3 and TRBJ2-3; 8 bases line up with TRBD2. The CDR3 is 16 residues long. J lost 0 bases, V lost 11 bases, and 13 bases had no gene match. CDR1 SGHTA and CDR2 FQGTGA come from the germline V gene.

The chain has TRBV7-2 and TRBJ2-3; 10 bases map to TRBD2. V was pared by 2 bases and J by 4 bases, with 3 bases of the junction left unmatched. Per the germline V gene, CDR1 is SGHTA and CDR2 is FQGNSA. The CDR3 covers 15 residues. The CDR3 DNA follows: TGTGCCAGCAGCTTAACCGGGACTAGCGCAGATACGCAGTATTTT. As protein: CASSLTGTSADTQYF.

The chain employs TRBV19 and TRBJ2-2, with unresolved D. The CDR3 is 13 amino acids. CDR1 and CDR2 from the germline V gene are LNHDA and SQIVND (reference sequence). The germline V and J ends were trimmed by 5 bases and 6 bases, with 10 bases remaining between them. CDR3 in amino acids: CASSSRGAGELFF. The CDR3 DNA reads TGTGCCAGTAGTTCCCGTGGTGCCGGGGAGCTGTTTTTT.

This clonotype was found many times. V and J are TRBV7-2 and TRBJ1-2; 10 bases are shared with TRBD1. V shed 1 base and J 4 bases; nucleotides not matched to a gene: 3. The CDR3 length is 15 residues. Germline values: CDR1 SGHTA, CDR2 FQGNSA. CDR3 amino acids: CASSLGDRGLYGYTF. The CDR3 region has the DNA TGTGCCAGCAGCTTAGGTGACAGGGGGCTCTATGGCTACACCTTC.

The V and J genes are TRBV14 and TRBJ2-7; D unresolved. This CDR3 is built from 11 residues. Per the germline V gene, CDR1 is SGHDN and CDR2 is FVKESK. V shed 1 base and J shed 7 bases, with 5 bases lying between them. CDR3 nucleotides: TGTGCCAGCAGCCAAGGCAGGGAGCAGTACTTC. It is translated as CASSQGREQYF.

This clonotype was observed many times. V is TRBV19 and J is TRBJ2-2; 8 bases agree with TRBD2. Per germline, CDR1 LNHDA and CDR2 SQIVND (reference sequence). The CDR3 runs to 15 residues. Trimming took 7 bases from V and 1 from J; bases not matched to a gene: 5. The DNA for the CDR3 is TGTGCCAGTACCACCGGGGGGGGGAACACCGGGGAGCTGTTTTTT. It encodes CASTTGGGNTGELFF.

This clonotype has just a few counts. The chain couples TRBV7-2 to TRBJ2-1; 7 bases line up with TRBD2. CDR3 length: 13 residues. The V and J ends lost 6 bases and 5 bases, in that order; junction bases with no gene match: 4. Per the germline V gene, CDR1 is SGHTA and CDR2 is FQGNSA. The CDR3 here is CASSYGGNNEQFF. Written as DNA, the CDR3 is TGTGCCAGCAGTTACGGGGGGAACAATGAGCAGTTCTTC.

There are many counts of this clonotype. The CDR3 loop reads CASSDSGGADTQYF. The CDR3 DNA follows: TGTGCCAGCAGTGACAGCGGGGGGGCCGATACGCAGTATTTT. The rearrangement joins TRBV6-4 to TRBJ2-3, with 10 bases aligning to TRBD2. The germline V gene has CDR1 MRHNA and CDR2 SNTAGT. This CDR3 comprises 14 residues. Losses at the gene ends were 2 bases for V and 6 bases for J; bases not matched to a gene: 2.

This clonotype was seen at least ten times. A junction end diverges from the germline sequence, so it may reflect a read error. The chain couples TRBV14 to TRBJ1-1; weak D call: TRBD1 (6 bases). This CDR3 is 14 amino acids long. Looked up from germline, CDR1 is SGHDN and CDR2 is FVKESK. The CDR3 DNA sequence: TGTGCCAGCAGCCACGGGGGGCTGAACGCTGAAGCTTTCTTT. Its translation is CASSHGGLNAEAFF.

The chain combines TRBV6-6 with TRBJ2-1; D may be TRBD1 (6 bases). The CDR3 length is 14 residues. The germline V gene has CDR1 MNHNY and CDR2 SVGAGI (reference sequence). V lost 2 bases to trimming and J lost 12 bases, with 17 bases between them. The CDR3 coding sequence is TGTGCCAGCAGTTACACAGGACTCTCCAGGGGGCAGTTCTTC. Its translation: CASSYTGLSRGQFF.

This rearrangement joins TRBV6-1 to TRBJ1-5; D call uncertain. V lost 0 bases and J 4 bases, leaving 10 bases between the germline ends. This CDR3 is 15 amino acids long. CDR1 MNHNS and CDR2 SASEGT come from the germline V gene. The CDR3 here is CASSEAGQQNQPQHF. In DNA, the CDR3 is TGTGCCAGCAGTGAAGCCGGTCAGCAGAATCAGCCCCAGCATTTT.

This clonotype was detected many times. The J gene is TRBJ1-2, the V gene TRBV7-9, with no clear D. V was trimmed by 1 base and J by 5 bases, leaving 11 bases between them. CDR1 is SEHNR and CDR2 is FQNEAQ in the germline V gene (reference sequence). The CDR3 extends over 14 amino acids. The CDR3 here is CASSLGVPTYGYTF. The DNA for the CDR3 is TGTGCCAGCAGCTTAGGGGTTCCGACTTATGGCTACACCTTC.

CDR3 loop: CASSLSRGAQYF. The CDR3 DNA sequence: TGTGCCAGCAGTCTTAGCCGGGGGGCCCAGTACTTC. The rearrangement links TRBV12-3 or TRBV12-4 to TRBJ2-5, with 7 bases that match TRBD2. The CDR3 runs 12 residues. V dropped 5 bases and J dropped 9; count of bases not matched to a gene: 6.